The 23 T cell receptor beta chains in this list originate from one sample, sequenced in a study of blood T cell repertoires in COVID-19. Repertoires were generated with immunoSEQ multiplex PCR, while TCRdb's copy carries only in-frame clones and drops some. This sample has around 100,000 clones, with around 88% found just once. The sample consisted of peripheral blood. The receptors derive from a human donor in a cohort sampled during active COVID-19.

The gene calls are TRBV29-1 and TRBJ2-7; 7 positions match TRBD2. The CDR3 has 15 amino acids. V lost 6 bases and J lost 0; bases outside the gene matches: 11. Germline V CDR1 and CDR2: SQVTM, ANQGSEA. In nucleotides, the CDR3 is TGCAGCGTCACCGGGACTAAAATTAGCTCCTACGAGCAGTACTTC. Protein product: CSVTGTKISSYEQYF.

V usage is TRBV11-2 and J usage is TRBJ2-3; D possibly corresponds to TRBD2 (5 bases). The V and J ends lost 5 bases and 2 bases respectively, with 14 bases between them. The CDR3 has 15 amino acids. Germline V gene data show CDR1 as SGHAT and CDR2 as FQNNGV. In DNA, the CDR3 is TGTGCCAGCAGCCTGCGGGCGGTACCCACAGATACGCAGTATTTT. This sequence encodes CASSLRAVPTDTQYF. The entire variable domain, with the rest obtained from reference TRBV11-2 and TRBJ2-3, is as follows: EAGVAQSPRYKIIEKRQSVAFWCNPISGHATLYWYQQILGQGPKLLIQFQNNGVVDDSQLPKDRFSAERLKGVDSTLKIQPAKLEDSAVYLCASSLRAVPTDTQYFGPGTRLTVL.

The chain has TRBV11-3 and TRBJ2-5, with 7 nucleotides matching TRBD2. The CDR3 spans 15 residues. V was pared by 1 base and J by 1 base, with 3 bases of the junction left unmatched. Germline lookup yields CDR1 SGHNT and CDR2 YENEEA. The CDR3 nucleotides read TGTGCCAGCAGCTTAGCAGCGGGGTCCCAAGAGACCCAGTACTTC. As protein: CASSLAAGSQETQYF.

The chain joins TRBV11-3 to TRBJ2-5; weak D call: TRBD2 (8 bases). This CDR3 region has 17 residues. V lost 5 bases to trimming and J lost 1 base, with 20 bases between them. Germline V lookup: CDR1 SGHNT, CDR2 YENEEA. Here the CDR3 DNA reads TGTGCCAGCAGCCAGGGGGGCGGGAGGAAGCCCCAAGAGACCCAGTACTTC. This encodes CASSQGGGRKPQETQYF. Complete variable domain (other parts from reference TRBV11-3 and TRBJ2-5): EAGVVQSPRYKIIEKKQPVAFWCNPISGHNTLYWYLQNLGQGPELLIRYENEEAVDDSQLPKDRFSAERLKGVDSTLKIQPAELGDSAVYLCASSQGGGRKPQETQYFGPGTRLLVL.

This chain's CDR3 is CASSLGSRRGASPLHF. The CDR3 nucleotides are TGCGCCAGCAGCTTGGGATCCCGCCGGGGAGCTTCACCCCTCCACTTT. The chain carries TRBV5-1 and TRBJ1-6; D gene ambiguous. The CDR3 has 16 residues. The V end was cut by 0 bases, the J end by 9 bases, with 16 bases between. Germline lookup yields CDR1 SGHRS and CDR2 YFSETQ. Looking up the rest from reference TRBV5-1 and TRBJ1-6 gives the full variable domain: KAGVTQTPRYLIKTRGQQVTLSCSPISGHRSVSWYQQTPGQGLQFLFEYFSETQRNKGNFPGRFSGRQFSNSRSEMNVSTLELGDSALYLCASSLGSRRGASPLHFGNGTRLTVT.

This chain uses TRBV6-1 with TRBJ2-7; a possible D gene is TRBD2 (5 bases). Germline V gene sequence: CDR1 MNHNS, CDR2 SASEGT. The CDR3 spans 15 residues. V dropped 2 bases and J dropped 2 bases, with 13 bases sitting between them. CDR3 in DNA: TGTGCCAGCAGTGAACGGAGGACGGTTACCTACGAGCAGTACTTC. Translated, it gives CASSERRTVTYEQYF.

The chain carries TRBV29-1 and TRBJ2-3; 11 positions match TRBD2. The length of the CDR3 is 13 residues. The V and J ends lost 7 bases and 6 bases, in that order; junction bases with no gene match: 6. CDR1 is SQVTM and CDR2 is ANQGSEA in the germline V gene. The CDR3 region has the DNA TGCAGCGCCGATCGGACTAGCGGGGATACGCAGTATTTT. This encodes CSADRTSGDTQYF.

CDR3 amino acids: CASSQGGSYEQYF. CDR3 bases: TGTGCCAGCAGCCAGGGGGGATCCTACGAGCAGTACTTC. This chain links TRBV11-3 with TRBJ2-7; D is possibly TRBD1 (7 bases). V shed 5 bases and J shed 1 base, with 9 bases lying between them. The CDR3 totals 13 residues. The germline gives CDR1 SGHNT, CDR2 YENEEA. The full variable domain, in which reference TRBV11-3 and TRBJ2-7 provide the parts outside the CDR3, is EAGVVQSPRYKIIEKKQPVAFWCNPISGHNTLYWYLQNLGQGPELLIRYENEEAVDDSQLPKDRFSAERLKGVDSTLKIQPAELGDSAVYLCASSQGGSYEQYFGPGTRLTVT.

The V and J genes are TRBV9 and TRBJ1-4; tentatively, D is TRBD1 (6 bases). The V end was cut by 0 bases, the J end by 7 bases, with 13 bases between. Germline assignment: CDR1 SGDLS and CDR2 YYNGEE. This CDR3 is 15 amino acids long. This chain's CDR3 is CASSVDGATGEKLFF. For the CDR3, the DNA is TGTGCCAGCAGCGTAGATGGGGCGACAGGTGAAAAACTGTTTTTT.

V and J are TRBV13 and TRBJ2-3; a weak D match, TRBD2 (5 bases). Per germline, CDR1 PRHDT and CDR2 FYEKMQ (reference sequence). CDR3 size: 14 residues. Trimming shortened V by 5 bases and J by 0 bases, and 9 bases separated the two germline ends. In nucleotides, the CDR3 is TGTGCCAGCAGCCGGGGATCTAGCACAGATACGCAGTATTTT. Residues: CASSRGSSTDTQYF.

The chain has TRBV21-1 and TRBJ2-7; whether TRBD1, the table's D call, matches the DNA was not checked. TRBV21-1 is a listed pseudogene. This CDR3 has 16 amino acids. CDR3 sequence (DNA): TGTGCCAGCAGCAAACGGCGACAGACAAGCTCCTACGAGCAGTACTTC. Amino acid sequence: CASSKRRQTSSYEQYF.

The CDR3 DNA reads TGTGCCAGCAGCCTTGGACAGGGAGCTAACTATGGCTACACCTTC. Amino acids: CASSLGQGANYGYTF. The chain carries TRBV7-9 and TRBJ1-2, with 8 bases lining up with TRBD1. Losses at the gene ends were 5 bases for V and 0 bases for J; bases not matched to a gene: 5. Germline V gene data show CDR1 as SEHNR and CDR2 as FQNEAQ (reference sequence). The CDR3 extends over 15 amino acids.

In the case of this clone: The same CDR3 arises from other DNA sequences in this sample as well. The rearrangement joins TRBV27 to TRBJ2-7, with TRBD1 matching over 10 bases. J was trimmed by 1 base and V by 8 bases; bases with no gene match: 8. From germline, CDR1 is MNHEY and CDR2 SMNVEV (reference sequence). CDR3 size: 15 residues. The CDR3: CASRRPGQGSYEQYF. CDR3 bases: TGTGCCAGCCGCCGTCCGGGACAGGGGTCCTACGAGCAGTACTTC.

The chain has TRBV7-9 and TRBJ2-7; D gene unclear. V lost 3 bases, J lost 5 bases, and 14 bases lay in between. The CDR3 consists of 14 residues. Germline loops: CDR1 SEHNR, CDR2 FQNEAQ (reference sequence). The DNA for the CDR3 is TGTGCCAGCAGCTTCGGAAACGACGAGGACGAGCAGTACTTC. Residues: CASSFGNDEDEQYF.

The chain carries TRBV4-2 and TRBJ2-1; D is possibly TRBD2 (6 bases). Germline CDR1 is LGHNA and CDR2 is YNFKEQ. V was shortened by 0 bases and J by 0 bases, with 12 bases between the two germline ends. The CDR3 extends over 17 amino acids. The CDR3 sequence: CASSQEEGLSSYNEQFF. The CDR3 DNA follows: TGTGCCAGCAGCCAAGAGGAGGGGCTGAGCTCCTACAATGAGCAGTTCTTC.

The chain couples TRBV7-2 to TRBJ2-1; D might be TRBD2 (6 bases). The CDR3 totals 17 residues. V was pared by 8 bases and J by 0 bases, with 20 bases between. Germline CDR1 reads SGHTA; CDR2 reads FQGNSA. The CDR3 sequence: CASGRPSSPSSYNEQFF. CDR3 sequence (DNA): TGTGCCAGCGGGAGGCCCTCTTCCCCCAGCTCCTACAATGAGCAGTTCTTC.

The rearrangement uses TRBV28 and TRBJ2-2, with 11 bases that match TRBD1. CDR3 size: 17 residues. With 6 bases clipped from V and 6 bases from J, the junction kept 12 bases outside the gene matches. The germline CDR1 and CDR2 sequences are MDHEN and SYDVKM. CDR3 sequence reads: CASSRRGTGGFAGELFF. The CDR3 DNA sequence: TGTGCCAGCAGCCGACGCGGGACAGGGGGTTTCGCCGGGGAGCTGTTTTTT.

The rearrangement uses TRBV7-9 and TRBJ2-3; 12 bases agree with TRBD2. The CDR3 has 18 amino acids. V lost 5 bases, J lost 3 bases, and 12 bases stayed unmatched. The germline V gene has CDR1 SEHNR and CDR2 FQNEAQ (reference sequence). Here the CDR3 DNA reads TGTGCCAGCAGCGACGGGACTAGCGGGCGAAAGCTTACAGATACGCAGTATTTT. Translation gives CASSDGTSGRKLTDTQYF. Full variable domain (outside the CDR3, taken from reference TRBV7-9 and TRBJ2-3): DTGVSQNPRHKITKRGQNVTFRCDPISEHNRLYWYRQTLGQGPEFLTYFQNEAQLEKSRLLSDRFSAERPKGSFSTLEIQRTEQGDSAMYLCASSDGTSGRKLTDTQYFGPGTRLTVL.

This clone showed up just once. In DNA form, the CDR3 reads TGTGCCAGCTCACCACTCACAGGGGCGCGGAATGAGCAGTTCTTC. Amino acids: CASSPLTGARNEQFF. The chain employs TRBV18 and TRBJ2-1, with 7 positions matching TRBD1. The CDR3 has 15 amino acids. The ends lost 1 base at V and 7 bases at J; junction bases unmatched: 7. CDR1 and CDR2 from the germline V gene are KGHSH and LQKENI.

This rearrangement joins TRBV7-9 to TRBJ1-2; weak D call: TRBD1 (5 bases). The germline CDR1 and CDR2 sequences are SEHNR and FQNEAQ (reference sequence). With 4 bases removed from V and 2 bases from J, the gap between germline ends came to 11 bases. The CDR3 is 14 amino acids. The CDR3 DNA reads as TGTGCCAGCAGCTACGGTTCAGGGAACTATGGCTACACCTTC. As protein: CASSYGSGNYGYTF.

The rearrangement links TRBV7-9 to TRBJ1-1; 10 nucleotides align to TRBD1. This CDR3 contains 13 residues. With 5 bases clipped from V and 9 bases from J, the junction kept 6 bases outside the gene matches. The germline gives CDR1 SEHNR, CDR2 FQNEAQ (reference sequence). The CDR3 nucleotides are TGTGCCAGCAGCCGCGGACAGGGGGTCAAAGCTTTCTTT. Its protein is CASSRGQGVKAFF.

The chain combines TRBV29-1 with TRBJ1-4; D is uncertain. CDR3 size: 12 residues. Trimming took off 7 bases at V and 3 bases at J, with 9 bases between the two ends. Germline-derived CDR1 and CDR2 are SQVTM and ANQGSEA. The CDR3 DNA is TGCAGCGGGAGTGAGGCTAATGAAAAACTGTTTTTT. Translated: CSGSEANEKLFF. Full variable domain (remainder filled in from reference TRBV29-1 and TRBJ1-4): SAVISQKPSRDICQRGTSLTIQCQVDSQVTMMFWYRQQPGQSLTLIATANQGSEATYESGFVIDKFPISRPNLTFSTLTVSNMSPEDSSIYLCSGSEANEKLFFGSGTQLSVL.

The genes are TRBV4-1 and TRBJ1-4; 10 positions agree with TRBD1. The junction had 13 bases not matched to a gene; V was cut back by 3 bases and J by 3 bases. The CDR3 is made up of 19 amino acids. CDR1 and CDR2 from the germline V gene are MGHRA and YSYEKL. The CDR3 spells CASSHWPGTGVGANEKLFF. Here the CDR3 DNA reads TGCGCCAGCAGCCACTGGCCCGGGACAGGGGTTGGGGCTAATGAAAAACTGTTTTTT.